The subject of this entry is one TCR beta chain. What it binds is unknown. The CDR3 contains 14 residues. V lost 0 bases and J 7 bases, leaving 12 bases between the germline ends. Germline V gives CDR1 MNHEY, CDR2 SVGAGI. These data belong to a study of cytomegalovirus exposure and HLA in healthy donors. General observations from the study: Among TCR beta chains, those listed as cytomegalovirus-associated numbered roughly 150. According to a later analysis, TCR clusters from the first cohort tended to co-occur in the approximately 120 validation repertoires.

Data came from immunoSEQ multiplex PCR; TCRdb stores just in-frame clones and leaves some out. This table holds 60,000 or so clones, roughly 90% found once. V is TRBV6-5 and J is TRBJ1-1; maybe TRBD1 (5 bases). Sequenced input: PBMCs. The sequence came from a man between 18 and 29 years old in good health and CMV-seronegative. DNA for the CDR3: TGTGCCAGCAGTTACTCGGGGGGTTTTGGTGAAGCTTTCTTT. It translates to CASSYSGGFGEAFF.